The following is a TCR beta chain sequence with its context. Its matching antigen is unknown. This specimen belongs to a study of radiation and T cells in renal cell carcinoma. CDR1 and CDR2 (germline): MNHEY, SVGAGI. The CDR3 extends over 14 amino acids. The junction had 10 bases not matched to a gene; V was cut back by 7 bases and J by 4 bases. General observations from the study: Baseline intratumoral clonotype presence is unknown without pretreatment biopsies.

The time point: blood 2 weeks post-SBRT. As for treatment: 15 Gy SBRT to primary tumor, nephrectomy 4 weeks later. Some clones are missing from TCRdb's copy, which holds only in-frame ones; the method was immunoSEQ multiplex PCR. Of some 130,000 clones in the sample, 81% were seen once. The clonotype comes from a woman aged 60-70 years with renal cell carcinoma. The rearrangement uses TRBV6-5 and TRBJ2-7; 7 nucleotides agree with TRBD1. Material: blood, obtained from a patient whose treatment included radiotherapy and nephrectomy. The CDR3: CASTSDRTPYEQYF. CDR3 nucleotide sequence: TGTGCCAGCACCTCGGACAGGACGCCTTACGAGCAGTACTTC.